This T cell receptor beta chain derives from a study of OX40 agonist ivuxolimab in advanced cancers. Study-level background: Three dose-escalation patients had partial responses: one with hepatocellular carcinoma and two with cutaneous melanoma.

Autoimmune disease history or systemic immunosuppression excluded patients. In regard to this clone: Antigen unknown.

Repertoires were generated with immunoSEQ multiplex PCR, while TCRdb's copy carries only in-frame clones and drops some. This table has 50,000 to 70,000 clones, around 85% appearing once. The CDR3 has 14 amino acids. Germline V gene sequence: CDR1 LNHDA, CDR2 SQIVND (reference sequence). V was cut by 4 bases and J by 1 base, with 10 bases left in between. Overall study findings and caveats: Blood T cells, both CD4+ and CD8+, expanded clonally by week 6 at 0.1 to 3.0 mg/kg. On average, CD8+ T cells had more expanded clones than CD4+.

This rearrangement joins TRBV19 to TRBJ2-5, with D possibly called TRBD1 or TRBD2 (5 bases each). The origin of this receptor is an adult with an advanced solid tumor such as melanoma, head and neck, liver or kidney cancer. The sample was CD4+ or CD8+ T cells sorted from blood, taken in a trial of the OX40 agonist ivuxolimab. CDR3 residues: CASSRGDGQETQYF. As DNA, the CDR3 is TGTGCCAGTAGTAGAGGGGACGGCCAAGAGACCCAGTACTTC.